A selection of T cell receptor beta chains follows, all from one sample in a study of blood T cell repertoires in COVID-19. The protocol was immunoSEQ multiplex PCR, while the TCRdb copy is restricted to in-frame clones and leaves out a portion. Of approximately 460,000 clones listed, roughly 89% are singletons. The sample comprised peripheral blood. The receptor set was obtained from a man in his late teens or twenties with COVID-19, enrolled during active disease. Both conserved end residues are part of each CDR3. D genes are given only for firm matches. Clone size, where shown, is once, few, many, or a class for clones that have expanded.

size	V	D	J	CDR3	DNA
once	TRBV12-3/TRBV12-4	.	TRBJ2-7	CASSLGLGYEQYF	TGTGCCAGCAGTTTGGGGCTGGGCTACGAGCAGTACTTC
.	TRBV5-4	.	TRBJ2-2	CASSLVEMDTGELFF	TGTGCCAGCAGCTTGGTAGAGATGGACACCGGGGAGCTGTTTTTT
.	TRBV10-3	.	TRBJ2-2	CAISVGWRYTAGELFF	TGTGCCATCAGTGTCGGTTGGCGGTACACCGCCGGGGAGCTGTTTTTT
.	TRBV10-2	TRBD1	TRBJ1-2	CASSATGANYGYTF	TGCGCCAGCAGTGCAACAGGGGCCAACTATGGCTACACCTTC
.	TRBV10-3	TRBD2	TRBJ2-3	CAISKTGTSGGARTDTQYF	TGTGCCATCAGTAAGACCGGGACTAGCGGGGGGGCCCGCACAGATACGCAGTATTTT
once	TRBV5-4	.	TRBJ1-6	CASSSQMGGSSPLHF	TGTGCCAGCAGCTCACAGATGGGGGGTAGTTCACCCCTCCACTTT
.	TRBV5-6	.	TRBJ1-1	CASSFLIMNTEAFF	TGTGCCAGCAGCTTCCTAATTATGAACACTGAAGCTTTCTTT
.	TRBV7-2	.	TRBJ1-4	CASSPTGTRGEKLFF	TGTGCCAGCAGCCCTACCGGGACAAGAGGTGAAAAACTGTTTTTT
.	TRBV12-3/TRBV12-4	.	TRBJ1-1	CASSYSGNTEAFF	TGTGCCAGCAGTTATAGCGGGAACACTGAAGCTTTCTTT
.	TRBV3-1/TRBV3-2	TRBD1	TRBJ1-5	CASSQGQGAFQPQHF	TGTGCCAGCAGTCAGGGACAGGGGGCGTTTCAGCCCCAGCATTTT
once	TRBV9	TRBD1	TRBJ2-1	CASSVDRGIDEQFF	TGTGCCAGCAGCGTCGACAGGGGTATCGATGAGCAGTTCTTC